This TCR beta chain was captured by sequencing in a study of sequential checkpoint blockade in melanoma. With V trimmed by 5 bases and J by 3 bases, 13 bases remained unmatched. The CDR3 runs 16 residues. From germline, CDR1 is SSHAT and CDR2 FNYEAQ (reference sequence). Indicated treatment: randomized to nivolumab then ipilimumab (arm A) or the reverse (arm B). DNA-damaging chemotherapy had not been given to any patient beforehand. PBMC sorting kept live CD3+CD8+ cells without CD19 or CD56. Using immunoSEQ multiplex PCR, the repertoire was profiled, and TCRdb retains in-frame clones only, with some absent. The table shows approximately 5,300 clones, with around 69% occurring only once.

This sequence joins TRBV7-7 and TRBJ2-7; 7 nucleotides line up with TRBD1. Material: CD8+ T cells sorted from blood (inferred from file names), obtained from a patient given nivolumab and ipilimumab in sequence. The sequence was obtained from a human donor with melanoma. Written as DNA, the CDR3 is TGTGCCAGCAGCCAAGATTCGTGGGCAGGGGGCTACGAGCAGTACTTC. Its translation is CASSQDSWAGGYEQYF.